This is a list of T cell receptor beta chains from one sample in a study of response to subunit inactivated influenza vaccine. One entry per CDR3 protein, called by TCRdb with MiXCR from the RT-PCR reads. Among some 500,000 distinct CDR3 sequences listed, 25% were seen once. Sequenced here: CD4+ T cells sorted from PBMCs, sampled about 5 days after vaccination. The receptors come from a man aged 45-65 years who received an inactivated influenza vaccine. Both conserved end residues are part of each CDR3. D genes are given only for firm matches. Only part of the rows carry a size: once, few, many, or a class if the clone is expanded.

TRBV5-1	TRBJ2-3	NA	NA	CASSLVVLAPGADTQYF	TGCGCCAGCAGCTTGGTGGTGCTAGCGCCTGGGGCAGATACGCAGTATTTT
TRBV12-3/TRBV12-4	TRBJ2-3	many	TRBD2	CASQKRGGSDTQYF	TGTGCCAGCCAAAAACGGGGGGGCTCAGATACGCAGTATTTT
TRBV12-3/TRBV12-4	TRBJ2-4	few	NA	CASSPQGQNIQYF	TGTGCCAGCAGCCCGCAGGGCCAAAACATTCAGTACTTC
TRBV5-1	TRBJ1-2	NA	TRBD1	CASSLEGQGDGYTF	TGCGCCAGCAGCTTGGAGGGACAGGGCGATGGCTACACCTTC
TRBV5-1	TRBJ2-7	few	TRBD2	CASSSSGGTYYEQYF	TGCGCCAGCAGCAGTAGCGGGGGGACATACTACGAGCAGTACTTC
TRBV7-9	TRBJ2-7	NA	TRBD1	CASSSWTGGRYEQYF	TGTGCCAGCAGCTCTTGGACAGGGGGCAGGTACGAGCAGTACTTC
TRBV7-8	TRBJ2-3	few	NA	CASSLADGAEWDTQYF	TGTGCCAGCAGCTTAGCAGACGGGGCGGAGTGGGATACGCAGTATTTT
TRBV7-9	TRBJ2-7	few	NA	CASSPQPWDEQYF	TGTGCCAGCAGCCCCCAGCCCTGGGACGAGCAGTACTTC
TRBV23-1	TRBJ2-7	NA	TRBD1	CASAGGIPSYEQYF	TGCGCCAGCGCAGGGGGAATCCCCTCCTACGAGCAGTACTTC
TRBV6-2/TRBV6-3	TRBJ2-2	NA	TRBD2	CASSLTSGRARSGELFF	TGTGCCAGCAGTTTAACTAGCGGGAGGGCCCGCTCCGGGGAGCTGTTTTTT
TRBV28	TRBJ2-3	few	NA	CASSSRRKRVTDTQYF	TGTGCCAGCAGTTCGAGGCGGAAAAGAGTCACAGATACGCAGTATTTT
TRBV6-1	TRBJ1-1	NA	NA	CASRPGPYGAEAFF	TGTGCCAGCAGACCGGGCCCTTACGGCGCTGAAGCTTTCTTT
TRBV12-3/TRBV12-4	TRBJ1-5	few	NA	CASSTPSRGNQPQHF	TGTGCCAGCAGCACTCCGTCCCGGGGCAATCAGCCCCAGCATTTT
TRBV27	TRBJ2-3	few	TRBD2	CASSLRLAGGSTDTQYF	TGTGCCAGCAGTCTTAGACTAGCGGGGGGGAGCACAGATACGCAGTATTTT
TRBV5-5	TRBJ2-6	NA	NA	CASSDDLSGANVLTF	TGTGCCAGCAGCGATGATCTCTCTGGGGCCAACGTCCTGACTTTC
TRBV5-1	TRBJ2-2	NA	TRBD2	CASSLVAGANTGELFF	TGCGCCAGCAGCTTGGTAGCGGGAGCGAACACCGGGGAGCTGTTTTTT
TRBV7-2	TRBJ2-2	NA	NA	CASIPTRDFLNTGELFF	TGTGCCAGCATACCTACGAGAGACTTTCTGAACACCGGGGAGCTGTTTTTT
TRBV9	TRBJ2-1	NA	TRBD2	CASSVELAGGEQFF	TGTGCCAGCAGCGTCGAACTAGCGGGAGGTGAGCAGTTCTTC
TRBV24-1	TRBJ2-1	few	NA	CATSDLSSRGDEQFF	TGTGCCACCAGTGATTTGTCCAGCCGAGGCGATGAGCAGTTCTTC
TRBV2	TRBJ1-4	few	TRBD1	CASSGQGAVGQNEKLFF	TGTGCCAGCAGTGGACAGGGGGCGGTTGGGCAGAATGAAAAACTGTTTTTT
TRBV10-3	TRBJ1-2	many	TRBD1	CATRTGGVGYTF	TGTGCCACCAGGACAGGGGGCGTTGGCTACACCTTC
TRBV12-3/TRBV12-4	TRBJ2-2	few	TRBD1	CASSPTGGPGELFF	TGTGCCAGCAGCCCGACAGGGGGCCCCGGGGAGCTGTTTTTT
TRBV5-1	TRBJ2-1	many	TRBD2	CASSAGLAGGRNEQFF	TGCGCCAGCAGCGCTGGACTAGCGGGAGGGAGAAATGAGCAGTTCTTC
TRBV11-3	TRBJ2-2	NA	TRBD1	CASSSGTGDGELFF	TGTGCCAGCAGCTCTGGGACAGGGGACGGGGAGCTGTTTTTT
TRBV9	TRBJ1-4	once	NA	CASSVNLGRDEKLFF	TGTGCCAGCAGCGTAAATCTGGGACGGGATGAAAAACTGTTTTTT
TRBV12-3/TRBV12-4	TRBJ2-7	few	NA	CASSLARGWQYF	TGTGCCAGCAGTTTAGCTAGGGGGTGGCAGTACTTC
TRBV5-1	TRBJ2-2	NA	NA	CASREGGSNTGELFF	TGCGCCAGCAGAGAGGGAGGTAGCAACACCGGGGAGCTGTTTTTT
TRBV7-2	TRBJ2-7	NA	TRBD1	CASSLVELGQGSNEQYF	TGTGCCAGCAGCTTAGTGGAGTTGGGACAGGGGTCCAACGAGCAGTACTTC
TRBV7-2	TRBJ2-2	NA	NA	CASSMDSTAGELFF	TGTGCCAGCAGCATGGACTCCACGGCCGGGGAGCTGTTTTTT
TRBV28	TRBJ1-3	NA	NA	CASKRLSGNTIYF	TGTGCCAGCAAACGGCTCTCTGGAAACACCATATATTTT
TRBV5-1	TRBJ2-3	few	NA	CASSLDPLSTDTQYF	TGCGCCAGCAGCTTGGATCCTTTAAGCACAGATACGCAGTATTTT
TRBV20-1	TRBJ2-1	NA	NA	CSAKSFSNEQFF	TGCAGTGCCAAATCTTTCAGCAATGAGCAGTTCTTC
TRBV6-4	TRBJ1-1	few	NA	CASIEAQNTEAFF	TGTGCCAGCATAGAGGCCCAGAACACTGAAGCTTTCTTT
TRBV4-3	TRBJ2-7	few	TRBD2	CASSQDSSGRAYEQYF	TGCGCCAGCAGCCAAGACTCTAGCGGGAGAGCTTACGAGCAGTACTTC
TRBV7-6	TRBJ2-5	NA	NA	CASSLVGFQETQYF	TGTGCCAGCAGCTTAGTGGGGTTCCAAGAGACCCAGTACTTC
TRBV4-3	TRBJ2-7	NA	TRBD2	CASSQLLAGGSYEQYF	TGCGCCAGCAGCCAGCTACTAGCGGGAGGGAGCTACGAGCAGTACTTC
TRBV9	TRBJ2-5	NA	TRBD2	CASSVGLAGGSLSETQYF	TGTGCCAGCAGCGTCGGACTAGCGGGAGGGTCCCTGAGTGAGACCCAGTACTTC
TRBV27	TRBJ2-2	few	TRBD2	CASSSTSGGPRTGELFF	TGTGCCAGCAGTTCGACTAGCGGGGGGCCGAGGACCGGGGAGCTGTTTTTT
TRBV15	TRBJ1-5	NA	TRBD1	CATSRPRQGDQPQHF	TGTGCCACCAGCAGACCCAGACAGGGCGATCAGCCCCAGCATTTT
TRBV6-1	TRBJ1-2	NA	TRBD1	CAIRVGQGPANYGYTF	TGTGCCATTCGCGTGGGACAGGGGCCAGCTAACTATGGCTACACCTTC
TRBV29-1	TRBJ2-7	few	NA	CSVEGWDSEQYF	TGCAGCGTTGAAGGCTGGGACTCAGAGCAGTACTTC
TRBV2	TRBJ2-1	many	TRBD2	CASRPIAGGLEQFF	TGTGCCAGCAGGCCGATCGCGGGGGGTCTAGAGCAGTTCTTC
TRBV24-1	TRBJ1-2	NA	NA	CATSDPTQEDGYTF	TGTGCCACCAGTGATCCGACCCAGGAGGATGGCTACACCTTC
TRBV20-1	TRBJ2-1	NA	NA	CSASQLEMTYNEQFF	TGCAGTGCTAGCCAATTGGAGATGACCTACAATGAGCAGTTCTTC
TRBV9	TRBJ2-3	NA	NA	CASSVATWDTDTQYF	TGTGCCAGCAGCGTGGCGACTTGGGACACAGATACGCAGTATTTT
TRBV20-1	TRBJ1-1	few	TRBD1	CSAIRGLSTEAFF	TGCAGTGCTATCAGGGGGCTTAGCACTGAAGCTTTCTTT
TRBV5-6	TRBJ2-1	NA	TRBD2	CASRSSGRVYEQFF	TGTGCCAGCCGAAGTAGCGGGAGAGTCTATGAGCAGTTCTTC
TRBV3-1	TRBJ2-7	few	TRBD2	CASSEVAGAQYEQYF	TGTGCCAGCAGCGAAGTAGCGGGAGCTCAGTACGAGCAGTACTTC
TRBV4-1	TRBJ2-2	NA	TRBD1	CASSQRTGEAGELFF	TGCGCCAGCAGCCAAAGGACAGGGGAGGCCGGGGAGCTGTTTTTT
TRBV6-2/TRBV6-3	TRBJ2-7	NA	NA	CASSRDNEQYF	TGTGCCAGCAGTCGGGACAACGAGCAGTACTTC
TRBV20-1	TRBJ2-1	NA	TRBD1	CSVSPRQGKDSYNEQFF	TGCAGTGTCTCTCCCAGACAGGGAAAAGACTCCTACAATGAGCAGTTCTTC
TRBV28	TRBJ2-1	NA	NA	CASSLAAANNEQFF	TGTGCCAGCAGTTTGGCCGCCGCGAACAATGAGCAGTTCTTC